The 9 T cell receptor beta chains reported below all come from one sample, sequenced in a study of liver allograft versus peripheral blood T cells. Study-wide background: Recipients' peripheral blood served as the comparator for T cell receptor repertoires in transplanted livers.

TCRdb processed the reads anew with MiXCR; each CDR3 protein has one entry. The table records some 3,500 distinct CDR3 sequences, 16% of them present only once. Receptors were obtained from a human patient who had a liver transplant. The T cells may come from the graft donor.

This clonotype is classed as medium-sized. The chain is built from TRBV29-1 and TRBJ1-3; no clear D gene. There are 14 residues in the CDR3. Germline lookup yields CDR1 SQVTM and CDR2 ANQGSEA. Trimming shortened V by 6 bases and J by 1 base, and 13 bases separated the two germline ends. CDR3: CSVRTYGSGNTIYF. The DNA for the CDR3 is TGCAGCGTCCGCACCTACGGGTCTGGAAACACCATATATTTT.

This clonotype has a handful of counts. The V gene is TRBV7-2, the J gene TRBJ2-5; a possible D gene is TRBD1 (5 bases). Germline V lookup: CDR1 SGHTA, CDR2 FQGNSA. CDR3 length: 13 residues. Deletions cut 8 bases from V and 4 bases from J, with 14 bases between. The CDR3 nucleotides read TGTGCCAGCGGCTGGCAGGGAAGAGAGACCCAGTACTTC. Its translation is CASGWQGRETQYF.

This clonotype is judged medium-sized. The rearrangement joins TRBV5-4 to TRBJ2-1; D not certain. The germline V gene encodes CDR1 SGHNT and CDR2 YYREEE (reference sequence). CDR3 size: 13 residues. V lost 4 bases and J 7 bases, leaving 12 bases between the germline ends. For the CDR3, the DNA is TGTGCCAGCAGCCCGAGCGTGGCAAATGAGCAGTTCTTC. Translating gives CASSPSVANEQFF.

The chain links TRBV9 to TRBJ2-1; 13 positions match TRBD2. This CDR3 comprises 15 residues. The V gene's germline CDR1 is SGDLS and CDR2 YYNGEE. J lost 7 bases, V lost 4 bases, and 5 bases had no gene match. The CDR3 loop is CASSPRTSGSNEQFF. CDR3 nucleotides: TGTGCCAGCAGCCCCCGGACTAGCGGGAGTAATGAGCAGTTCTTC.

This clonotype is labeled as medium-sized. This chain joins TRBV28 and TRBJ1-6, with D uncertain. V lost 3 bases to trimming and J lost 8 bases, with 17 bases between them. The CDR3 has 16 amino acids. The germline V gene has CDR1 MDHEN and CDR2 SYDVKM. DNA of the CDR3: TGTGCCAGCAGTTTCTCCCGGGGAAGATGGGATTCACCCCTCCACTTT. It encodes CASSFSRGRWDSPLHF.

This clonotype is labeled as medium-sized. The CDR3 coding sequence is TGTGCCAGCAGTTTATCAGGGGTTGGAGGCTACACCTTC. Translating gives CASSLSGVGGYTF. The chain employs TRBV28 and TRBJ1-2; D may be TRBD1 (6 bases). V gave up 1 base and J gave up 8 bases, with 11 bases separating them. The length of the CDR3 is 13 residues. Germline V CDR1 and CDR2: MDHEN, SYDVKM.

With regard to this clonotype: Given a much more abundant clone one base away, this may be a read error. The chain is built from TRBV6-1 and TRBJ1-5; D gene unclear. Germline assignment: CDR1 MNHNS and CDR2 SASEGT. V dropped 8 bases and J dropped 0 bases, with 14 bases sitting between them. CDR3 length equals 15 residues. This CDR3 reads CASRTGRYSNQPQHF. In nucleotides, the CDR3 is TGTGCCAGCCGAACGGGGAGATATAGCAATCAGCCCCAGCATTTT.

The chain recombines TRBV7-2 with TRBJ2-1; D ambiguous. The CDR3 loop spans 11 amino acids. Trimming pared 5 bases from V and 9 bases from J, leaving 8 bases between. Germline CDR1 is SGHTA and CDR2 is FQGNSA. The CDR3 DNA sequence: TGTGCCAGCAGCCACCTTGGTGAGCAGTTCTTC. Amino acids: CASSHLGEQFF. The full variable domain, its missing parts supplied by reference TRBV7-2 and TRBJ2-1, is GAGVSQSPSNKVTEKGKDVELRCDPISGHTALYWYRQSLGQGLEFLIYFQGNSAPDKSGLPSDRFSAERTGGSVSTLTIQRTQQEDSAVYLCASSHLGEQFFGPGTRLTVL.

This clonotype was counted many times. The CDR3 region has the DNA TGTGCCAGCAGTGGGTTACAGGGCTCCACGCAGCACGTC. Amino acid sequence: CASSGLQGSTQHV. V and J are TRBV6-1 and TRBJ2-7; tentative D call: TRBD1 (6 bases). This CDR3 contains 13 residues. Looked up from germline, CDR1 is MNHNS and CDR2 is SASEGT.